This TCR beta chain came from a study of blood T cell repertoires in COVID-19. Trimming removed 3 bases from V and 3 bases from J, with 6 bases in between. The CDR3 has 13 residues. From germline, CDR1 is SGHTA and CDR2 FQGNSA. Only in-frame clones appear in the TCRdb table, and some are missing; sequencing was by immunoSEQ multiplex PCR. The sample holds roughly 140,000 clones, approximately 88% seen once. The sequence derives from a woman aged 45-59 years with acute or convalescent COVID-19. Sequenced sample: peripheral blood. V usage is TRBV7-2 and J usage is TRBJ1-5; D gene uncertain. The CDR3 here is CASSFRDNQPQHF. CDR3 DNA: TGTGCCAGCAGCTTCCGGGACAATCAGCCCCAGCATTTT.